The T cell receptor (beta chain) under discussion was sequenced for a study of T-cell reconstitution after alpha-beta-depleted transplantation in children (dated by TCRdb to about 2016). Background on the whole study: Using TCR repertoire profiling, the study followed T-cell immune reconstitution in a quantitative way in children after TCRalphabeta/CD19-depleted allogeneic hematopoietic cell transplantation.

The cysteine opens and the phenylalanine closes a CDR3 of 14 amino acids. Solely the CDR3 DNA is kept, with 42 bases framed from the first base. Trimming accounts for 6 bases at V and 2 bases at J, while the number of junction bases matched to no gene is 7. For CDR1 and CDR2, the germline V gene (reference sequence) lists DFQATT and SNEGSKA. The library was produced with PCR. The run used an Illumina HiSeq 2500. To normalize quantification of the TCRbeta repertoire, the TCR libraries were built with molecular barcoding that relied on unique molecular identifiers. The public reads were quality trimmed at Q25 with fastp and then assembled into clones with MiXCR by TCRdb, keeping productive beta chains. Rows with one shared CDR3 protein collapse into an entry with the most common genes and DNA. For this sample the table gives 190,000 or so distinct CDR3 sequences, of which 14% to 15% were detected only once. Jointly, the top ten make up about 13% of the sample.

This clonotype was seen ten or more times. It has no known antigen specificity. No base quality information exists; no much larger clone differs at one position. The sequencing here drew on PBMCs from the stem cell graft donor, taken from the stem cell graft. This receptor chain uses TRBV20-1 and TRBJ2-3; 8 middle bases align to TRBD2. This clonotype was obtained from a human donor who donated a stem cell graft to a child with acute lymphoblastic leukemia. The DNA reads as follows: TGCAGTGCGGGAGGACTAGCAACCACAGATACGCAGTATTTT. Translated, this gives CSAGGLATTDTQYF.